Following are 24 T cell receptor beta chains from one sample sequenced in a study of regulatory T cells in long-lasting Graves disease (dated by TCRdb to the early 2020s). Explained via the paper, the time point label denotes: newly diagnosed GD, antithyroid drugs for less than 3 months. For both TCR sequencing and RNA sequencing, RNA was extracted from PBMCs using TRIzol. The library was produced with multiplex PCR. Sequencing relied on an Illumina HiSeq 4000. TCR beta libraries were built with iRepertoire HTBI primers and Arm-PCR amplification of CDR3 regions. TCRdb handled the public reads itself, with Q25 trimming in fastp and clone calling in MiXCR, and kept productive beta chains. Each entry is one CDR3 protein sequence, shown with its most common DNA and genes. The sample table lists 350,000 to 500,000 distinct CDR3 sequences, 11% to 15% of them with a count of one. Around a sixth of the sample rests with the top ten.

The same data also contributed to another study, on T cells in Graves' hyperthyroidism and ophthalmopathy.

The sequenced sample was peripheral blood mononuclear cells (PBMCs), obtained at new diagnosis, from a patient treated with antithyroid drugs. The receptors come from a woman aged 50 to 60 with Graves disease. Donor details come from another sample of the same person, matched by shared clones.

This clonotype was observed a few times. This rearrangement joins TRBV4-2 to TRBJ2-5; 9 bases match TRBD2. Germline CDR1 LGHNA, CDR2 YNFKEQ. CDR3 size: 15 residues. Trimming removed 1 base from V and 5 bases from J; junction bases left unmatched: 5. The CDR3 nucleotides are TGTGCCAGCAGCCAAGGTGGGACTAGCAGGGAGACCCAGTACTTC. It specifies CASSQGGTSRETQYF.

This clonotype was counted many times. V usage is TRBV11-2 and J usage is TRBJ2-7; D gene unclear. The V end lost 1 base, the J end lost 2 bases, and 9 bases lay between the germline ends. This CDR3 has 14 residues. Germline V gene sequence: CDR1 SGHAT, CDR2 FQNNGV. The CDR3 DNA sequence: TGTGCCAGCAGCTTAGGGCTTGGTACCTACGAGCAGTACTTC. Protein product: CASSLGLGTYEQYF. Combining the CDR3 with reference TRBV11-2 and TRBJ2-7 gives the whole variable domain EAGVAQSPRYKIIEKRQSVAFWCNPISGHATLYWYQQILGQGPKLLIQFQNNGVVDDSQLPKDRFSAERLKGVDSTLKIQPAKLEDSAVYLCASSLGLGTYEQYFGPGTRLTVT.

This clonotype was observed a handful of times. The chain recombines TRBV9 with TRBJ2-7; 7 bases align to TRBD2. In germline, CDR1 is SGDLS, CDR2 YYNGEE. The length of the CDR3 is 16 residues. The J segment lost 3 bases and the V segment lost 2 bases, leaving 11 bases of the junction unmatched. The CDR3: CASSVGREYRFYEQYF. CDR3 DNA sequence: TGTGCCAGCAGCGTCGGGCGGGAGTATCGGTTCTACGAGCAGTACTTC.

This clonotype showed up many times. CDR3 region: CAWSGRGGLETQYF. In nucleotides, the CDR3 is TGTGCCTGGAGTGGGCGAGGGGGCTTGGAGACCCAGTACTTC. V is TRBV30 and J is TRBJ2-5; 7 nucleotides align to TRBD1. The CDR3 consists of 14 residues. Germline lookup yields CDR1 GTSNPN and CDR2 SVGIG (reference sequence). The trim removed 1 base at V and 5 bases at J, leaving 7 bases unmatched.

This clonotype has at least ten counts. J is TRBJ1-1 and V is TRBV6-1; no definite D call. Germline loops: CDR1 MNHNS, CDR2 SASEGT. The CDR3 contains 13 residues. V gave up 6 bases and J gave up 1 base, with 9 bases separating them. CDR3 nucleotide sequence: TGTGCCAGCAGGCTGAGACCGAACACTGAAGCTTTCTTT. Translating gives CASRLRPNTEAFF.

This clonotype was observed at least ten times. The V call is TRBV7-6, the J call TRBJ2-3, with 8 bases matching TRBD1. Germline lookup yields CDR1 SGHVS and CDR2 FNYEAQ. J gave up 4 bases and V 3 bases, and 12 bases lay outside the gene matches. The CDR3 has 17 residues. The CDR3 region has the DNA TGTGCCAGCAGCTTGGGGAAGGACAGGGAAGGTGCAGATACGCAGTATTTT. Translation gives CASSLGKDREGADTQYF.

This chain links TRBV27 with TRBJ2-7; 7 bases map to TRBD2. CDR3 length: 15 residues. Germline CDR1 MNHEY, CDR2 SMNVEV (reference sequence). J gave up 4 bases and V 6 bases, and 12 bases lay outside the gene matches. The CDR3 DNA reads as TGTGCCAGCAGCTTTTGGGGGGGTTCAGGATACGAGCAGTACTTC. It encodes CASSFWGGSGYEQYF.

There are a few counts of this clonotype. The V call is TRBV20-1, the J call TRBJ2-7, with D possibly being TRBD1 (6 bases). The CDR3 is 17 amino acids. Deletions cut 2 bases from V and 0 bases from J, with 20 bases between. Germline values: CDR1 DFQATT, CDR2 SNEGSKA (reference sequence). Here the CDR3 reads CSARPLTRQAISYEQYF. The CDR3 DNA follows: TGCAGTGCTAGACCCTTAACTCGACAGGCCATCTCCTACGAGCAGTACTTC.

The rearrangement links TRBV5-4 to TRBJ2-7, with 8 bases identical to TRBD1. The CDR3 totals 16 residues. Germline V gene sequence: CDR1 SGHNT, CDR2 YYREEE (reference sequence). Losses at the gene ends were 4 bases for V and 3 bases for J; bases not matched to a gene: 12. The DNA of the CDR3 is TGTGCCAGCAGCGCTAGACAGGGGTCAGGTGTCTACGAGCAGTACTTC. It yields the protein CASSARQGSGVYEQYF.

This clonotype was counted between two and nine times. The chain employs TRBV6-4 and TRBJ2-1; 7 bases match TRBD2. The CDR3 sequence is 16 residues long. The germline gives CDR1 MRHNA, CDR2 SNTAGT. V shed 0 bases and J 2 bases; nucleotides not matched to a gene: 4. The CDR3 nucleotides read TGTGCCAGCAGTGACTCGGGGGGGAGGGCCTACAATGAGCAGTTCTTC. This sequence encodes CASSDSGGRAYNEQFF.

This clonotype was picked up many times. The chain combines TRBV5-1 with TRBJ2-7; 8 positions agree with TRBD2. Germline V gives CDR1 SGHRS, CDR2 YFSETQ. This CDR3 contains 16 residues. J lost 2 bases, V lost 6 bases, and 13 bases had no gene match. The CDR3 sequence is CASTKASGLYTYEQYF. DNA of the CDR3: TGCGCCAGCACCAAGGCTAGCGGGCTGTATACCTACGAGCAGTACTTC.

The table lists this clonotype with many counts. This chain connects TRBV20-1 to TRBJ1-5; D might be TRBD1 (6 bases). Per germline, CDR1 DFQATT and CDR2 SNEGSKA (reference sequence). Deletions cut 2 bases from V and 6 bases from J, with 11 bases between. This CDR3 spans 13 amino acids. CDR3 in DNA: TGCAGTGCTAGAACAGGGCCCGGTCAGCCCCAGCATTTT. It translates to CSARTGPGQPQHF.

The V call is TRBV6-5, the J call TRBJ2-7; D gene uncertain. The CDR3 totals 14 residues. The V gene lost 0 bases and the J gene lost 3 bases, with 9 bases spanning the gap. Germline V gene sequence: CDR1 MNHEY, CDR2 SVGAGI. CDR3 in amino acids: CASSYSRRDYEQYF. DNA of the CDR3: TGTGCCAGCAGTTACTCGAGAAGGGACTACGAGCAGTACTTC.

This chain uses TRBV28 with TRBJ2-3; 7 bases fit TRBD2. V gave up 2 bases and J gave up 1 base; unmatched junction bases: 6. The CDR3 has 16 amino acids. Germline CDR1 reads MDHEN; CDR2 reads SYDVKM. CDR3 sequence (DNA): TGTGCCAGCAGTTTACCACGCGGGAGTGGCACAGATACGCAGTATTTT. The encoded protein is CASSLPRGSGTDTQYF.

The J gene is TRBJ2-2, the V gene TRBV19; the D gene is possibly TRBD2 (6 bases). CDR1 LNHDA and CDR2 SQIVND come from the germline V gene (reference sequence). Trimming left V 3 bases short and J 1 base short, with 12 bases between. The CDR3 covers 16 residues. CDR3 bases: TGTGCCAGTAGTATTGGACTACGTTTGAACACCGGGGAGCTGTTTTTT. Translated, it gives CASSIGLRLNTGELFF.

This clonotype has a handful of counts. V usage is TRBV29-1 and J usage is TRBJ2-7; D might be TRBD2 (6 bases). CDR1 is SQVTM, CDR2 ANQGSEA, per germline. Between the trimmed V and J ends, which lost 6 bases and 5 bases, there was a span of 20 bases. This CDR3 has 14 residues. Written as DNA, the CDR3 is TGCAGCGTAGGGACCGCGGGACTCCACGACGAGCAGTACTTC. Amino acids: CSVGTAGLHDEQYF.

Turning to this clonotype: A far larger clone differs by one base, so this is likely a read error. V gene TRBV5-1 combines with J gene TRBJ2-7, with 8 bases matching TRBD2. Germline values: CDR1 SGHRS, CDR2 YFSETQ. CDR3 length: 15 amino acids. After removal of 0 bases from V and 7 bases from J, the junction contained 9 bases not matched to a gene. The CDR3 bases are TGCGCCAGCAGCTTGGAGGCCTGGCGGGAGGCTGAGCAGTACTTC. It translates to CASSLEAWREAEQYF.

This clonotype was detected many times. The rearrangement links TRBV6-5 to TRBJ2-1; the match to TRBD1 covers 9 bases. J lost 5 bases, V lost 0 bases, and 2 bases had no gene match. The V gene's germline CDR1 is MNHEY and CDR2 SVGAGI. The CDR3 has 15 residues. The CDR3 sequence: CASSYSGTGNNEQFF. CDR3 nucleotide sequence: TGTGCCAGCAGTTACTCCGGGACAGGGAACAATGAGCAGTTCTTC.

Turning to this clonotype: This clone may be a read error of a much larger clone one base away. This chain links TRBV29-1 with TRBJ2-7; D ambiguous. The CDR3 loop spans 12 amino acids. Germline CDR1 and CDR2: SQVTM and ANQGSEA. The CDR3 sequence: CGVVSTTYEQYF. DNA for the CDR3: TGCGGCGTTGTGAGTACTACCTACGAGCAGTACTTC.

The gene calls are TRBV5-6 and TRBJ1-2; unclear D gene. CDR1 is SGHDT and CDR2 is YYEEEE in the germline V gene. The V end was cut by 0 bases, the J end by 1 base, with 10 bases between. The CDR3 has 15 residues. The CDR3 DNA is TGTGCCAGCAGCTTGGTACACCAAATTAACTATGGCTACACCTTC. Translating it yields CASSLVHQINYGYTF.

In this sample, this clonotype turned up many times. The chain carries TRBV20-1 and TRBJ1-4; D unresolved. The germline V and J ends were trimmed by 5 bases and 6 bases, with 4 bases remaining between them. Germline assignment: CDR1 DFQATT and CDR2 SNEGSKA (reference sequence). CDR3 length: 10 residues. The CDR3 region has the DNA TGCAGTGCTCCCTATGAAAAACTGTTTTTT. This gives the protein CSAPYEKLFF.

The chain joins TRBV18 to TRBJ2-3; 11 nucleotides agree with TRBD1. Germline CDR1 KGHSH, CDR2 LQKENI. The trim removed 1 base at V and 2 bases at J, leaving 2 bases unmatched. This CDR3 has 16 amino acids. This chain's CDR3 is CASSPLDRGLTDTQYF. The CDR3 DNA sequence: TGTGCCAGCTCACCACTGGACAGGGGGCTCACAGATACGCAGTATTTT.

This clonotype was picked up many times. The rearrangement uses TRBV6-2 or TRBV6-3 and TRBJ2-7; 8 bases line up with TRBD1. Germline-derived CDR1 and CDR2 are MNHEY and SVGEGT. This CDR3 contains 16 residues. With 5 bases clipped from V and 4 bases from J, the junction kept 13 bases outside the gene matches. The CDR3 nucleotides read TGTGCCAGCAGTGAATTTAGAGGACAGGGTAGTTACGAGCAGTACTTC. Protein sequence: CASSEFRGQGSYEQYF.

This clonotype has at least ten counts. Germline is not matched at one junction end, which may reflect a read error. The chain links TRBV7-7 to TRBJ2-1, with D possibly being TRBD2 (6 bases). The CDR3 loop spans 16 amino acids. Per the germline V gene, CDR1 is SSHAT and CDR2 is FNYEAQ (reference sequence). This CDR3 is CASSLAPTRSGDEQFF. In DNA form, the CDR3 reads TGTGCTAGCAGCTTAGCACCAACAAGATCGGGGGATGAGCAGTTCTTC.